The clone carrying this T cell receptor beta chain was counted a few times. The antigen is unknown. Measured with immunoSEQ multiplex PCR; TCRdb has only the in-frame clones, and not every one. Altogether 100,000 to 150,000 clones are present, approximately 91% being singletons, with the ten largest covering more than 1%. This entry belongs to a study of T cell responses to AZD1222 COVID-19 vaccine. Study-level findings and limits: Regions left unmutated in variants are reportedly the target of nearly half of spike-specific TCRs. The number of AZD1222 recipients seropositive at baseline was only six. Clonal diversity may have been underestimated, and the donors were mostly white British, with more females than males. Scientists sampled the repertoires only once the peak T cell response had passed.

CDR1 and CDR2 (germline): GTSNPN, SVGIG (reference sequence). The CDR3 sequence is 16 residues long. V was clipped by 1 base and J by 0 bases, with 13 bases between them. This chain uses TRBV30 with TRBJ2-4; no definite D call. The material was peripheral blood, obtained 28 days after the second AZD1222 dose. The receptor's source is an adult who received the AZD1222 COVID-19 vaccine. This CDR3 is CAWSGGRELAKNIQYF. The CDR3 DNA is TGTGCCTGGAGTGGTGGTAGGGAACTAGCCAAAAACATTCAGTACTTC. The complete variable domain, with remaining parts taken from reference TRBV30 and TRBJ2-4, reads SQTIHQWPATLVQPVGSPLSLECTVEGTSNPNLYWYRQAAGRGLQLLFYSVGIGQISSEVPQNLSASRPQDRQFILSSKKLLLSDSGFYLCAWSGGRELAKNIQYFGAGTRLSVL.